The entry that follows covers one TCR beta chain sequence. What it binds is not known. The primer mix had 60 Vbeta and 13 Jbeta primers. Method: immunoSEQ multiplex PCR; TCRdb's copy keeps in-frame clones and lacks some. Among 130,000 to 150,000 clones listed, approximately 80% were seen once. These data belong to a study of cytomegalovirus exposure and HLA in healthy donors. General observations from the study: The HLA-A and HLA-B alleles of most subjects were reportedly predicted accurately from TCR beta sequences.

V gave up 4 bases and J gave up 4 bases; unmatched junction bases: 9. This CDR3 region has 15 residues. Germline V lookup: CDR1 ENHRY, CDR2 SYGVKD. The receptor's source is a young woman in good health and CMV-seropositive. The sample taken for sequencing was PBMCs. The gene calls are TRBV10-3 and TRBJ1-2, with TRBD1 matching 7 bases. The CDR3 DNA sequence: TGTGCCATCAGTGGCGGGACAGAGGCCACCTATGGCTACACCTTC. It yields the protein CAISGGTEATYGYTF.